This TCR beta chain comes out of a study of CD8 T cells in ankylosing spondylitis. J was trimmed by 5 bases and V by 2 bases; bases with no gene match: 3. The V gene's germline CDR1 is LGHDT and CDR2 YNNKEL (reference sequence). This CDR3 comprises 14 residues. Via MiXCR, TCRdb re-called the 5' RACE reads, giving one row per CDR3 protein. The sample has just under 350,000 distinct CDR3 sequences; 14% to 15% are singletons. A few counts support this clonotype. The sample comprised blood, either unsorted or a sorted T cell fraction (not recorded which). The chain has TRBV3-1 and TRBJ2-1, with 7 positions matching TRBD2. The origin of this receptor is a male donor with ankylosing spondylitis or in good health (not recorded which). CDR3 nucleotide sequence: TGTGCCAGCAGCCAACGGGGGGATCACAATGAGCAGTTCTTC. Amino acid sequence: CASSQRGDHNEQFF.